This T cell receptor beta chain appears in the sequencing data of a study of human T cells and chemical hapten exposure. TCRdb processed the RACE reads anew with MiXCR; each CDR3 protein has one entry. The sample carries more than 300,000 distinct CDR3 sequences, approximately 5% recorded once. The germline gives CDR1 MGHRA, CDR2 YSYEKL. V was clipped by 0 bases and J by 1 base, with 14 bases between them. The CDR3 consists of 17 residues. Time point in this sample: pre-sensitization, week 0. Treatment here: therapeutic diphenylcyclopropenone sensitization with weekly scalp DPC. Blood draws came before every patch-test application.

This clonotype was obtained from a woman aged 18 to 35 with alopecia areata. Some clones in this sample may be carry-over from other donors' samples. Source: whole blood, taken in connection with sensitization to the hapten diphenylcyclopropenone (DPC). The chain uses TRBV4-1 and TRBJ2-3, with D tentatively TRBD1 (5 bases). CDR3 in DNA: TGCGCCAGCAGCCAAGATCAAAGGGGCGTTCGCACAGATACGCAGTATTTT. It specifies CASSQDQRGVRTDTQYF.